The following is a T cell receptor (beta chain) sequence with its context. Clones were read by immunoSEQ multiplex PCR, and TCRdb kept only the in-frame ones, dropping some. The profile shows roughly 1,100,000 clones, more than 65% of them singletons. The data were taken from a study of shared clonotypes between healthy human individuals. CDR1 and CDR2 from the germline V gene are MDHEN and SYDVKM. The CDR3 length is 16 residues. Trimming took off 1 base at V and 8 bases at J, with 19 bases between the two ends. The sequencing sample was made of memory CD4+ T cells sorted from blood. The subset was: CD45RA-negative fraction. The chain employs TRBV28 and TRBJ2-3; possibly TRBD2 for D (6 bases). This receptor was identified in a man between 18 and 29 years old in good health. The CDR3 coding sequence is TGTGCCAGCAGTTTATCGGGGGTCTCATCGAAAGGTACGCAGTATTTT. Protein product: CASSLSGVSSKGTQYF.